Below, 18 T cell receptor beta chains from the same sample are listed, as sequenced in a study of monozygotic twins with inflammatory bowel disease. TCRdb re-called the 5' RACE reads; every CDR3 protein appears as one record, without DNA. Seen in this sample are about 160,000 distinct CDR3 sequences; the ten most common clones hold 2% to 3%. The source material was blood. The receptors here all came from a human donor with ulcerative colitis or Crohn's disease, or a healthy co-twin of an affected twin (not recorded which).

The chain carries TRBV20-1 and TRBJ2-3. This CDR3 contains 16 residues. Germline CDR1 DFQATT, CDR2 SNEGSKA (reference sequence). The chain's CDR3 is CSAKDSARLATDTQYF.

The chain carries TRBV12-3 or TRBV12-4 and TRBJ1-1; checking the TCRdb D call of TRBD1 is not possible without DNA. The CDR3 length is 13 residues. The CDR3 is CASSQGADTEAFF.

The J gene is TRBJ2-1, the V gene TRBV7-9; TCRdb's D call, TRBD2, is unchecked because there is no DNA. CDR3 length: 14 residues. Germline values: CDR1 SEHNR, CDR2 FQNEAQ (reference sequence). The CDR3 is CAIPGMRRLGEQFF.

The V and J genes are TRBV28 and TRBJ1-6; the D gene TCRdb calls, TRBD1, cannot be checked with no DNA. Germline assignment: CDR1 MDHEN and CDR2 SYDVKM. CDR3 length equals 15 residues. CDR3 sequence reads: CASRFTGTGHSPLHF.

The chain has TRBV28 and TRBJ1-5. In germline, CDR1 is MDHEN, CDR2 SYDVKM. CDR3 length: 16 residues. The CDR3 here is CASSDFRAISNQPQHF.

This chain joins TRBV4-3 and TRBJ2-6; TCRdb lists TRBD1, though no DNA is available to test this call. Germline CDR1 and CDR2: LGHNA and YSLEER. CDR3 length equals 17 residues. The CDR3 loop reads CASSQAGGHSGANVLTF.

The V call is TRBV24-1, the J call TRBJ1-2; TCRdb returns TRBD1, unconfirmable since there is no DNA. The length of the CDR3 is 16 residues. CDR1 is KGHDR and CDR2 is SFDVKD in the germline V gene. CDR3 amino acids: CATSDPGTGGVNGYTF.

CDR3 amino acids: CASSPQKNTGELFF. The rearrangement uses TRBV7-3 and TRBJ2-2. The CDR3 sequence is 14 residues long. CDR1 and CDR2 (germline): SGHTA, FQGTGA. The variable domain in full, with the rest retrieved from reference TRBV7-3 and TRBJ2-2, is GAGVSQTPSNKVTEKGKYVELRCDPISGHTALYWYRQSLGQGPEFLIYFQGTGAADDSGLPNDRFFAVRPEGSVSTLKIQRTERGDSAVYLCASSPQKNTGELFFGEGSRLTVL.

The chain employs TRBV12-3 or TRBV12-4 and TRBJ1-2; without DNA, the TCRdb call of TRBD1 cannot be checked. This CDR3 spans 13 amino acids. The CDR3 is CASSFGGPNGYTF.

The V gene is TRBV20-1, the J gene TRBJ1-5. Germline V gives CDR1 DFQATT, CDR2 SNEGSKA (reference sequence). The CDR3 covers 16 residues. The CDR3 here is CSARDSEGASDQPQHF.

The J gene is TRBJ2-3, the V gene TRBV6-6. This CDR3 spans 14 amino acids. The germline gives CDR1 MNHNY, CDR2 SVGAGI (reference sequence). The CDR3 spells CASSYSRMTDTQYF.

This chain links TRBV5-1 with TRBJ2-7; the D call of TRBD2 rests on TCRdb alone, since no DNA is present to check it. This CDR3 region has 18 residues. Germline assignment: CDR1 SGHRS and CDR2 YFSETQ. The chain's CDR3 is CASRLVVGGGFFSYEQYF.

The chain has TRBV29-1 and TRBJ1-1; the D gene TCRdb calls, TRBD1, cannot be checked with no DNA. The germline V gene has CDR1 SQVTM and CDR2 ANQGSEA. CDR3 length: 14 residues. CDR3 residues: CSVRTGVEGTEAFF. The whole variable domain, remainder taken from reference TRBV29-1 and TRBJ1-1, is SAVISQKPSRDICQRGTSLTIQCQVDSQVTMMFWYRQQPGQSLTLIATANQGSEATYESGFVIDKFPISRPNLTFSTLTVSNMSPEDSSIYLCSVRTGVEGTEAFFGQGTRLTVV.

The chain employs TRBV10-3 and TRBJ1-1; checking the TCRdb D call of TRBD1 is not possible without DNA. Germline CDR1 and CDR2: ENHRY and SYGVKD. The CDR3 contains 15 residues. The CDR3 sequence: CAISDWDREDTEAFF.

The chain couples TRBV4-3 to TRBJ2-1; lacking DNA, the TRBD1 call made by TCRdb goes unchecked. The germline gives CDR1 LGHNA, CDR2 YSLEER. This CDR3 is built from 15 residues. The CDR3 sequence: CASSQDGLTQGEQFF.

The chain uses TRBV6-2 or TRBV6-3 and TRBJ2-7; there is no DNA to check the TCRdb D call of TRBD1. Germline V gives CDR1 MNHEY, CDR2 SVGEGT. The CDR3 spans 13 residues. The CDR3 here is CASSRQVTYEQYF.

The rearrangement uses TRBV6-2 or TRBV6-3 and TRBJ2-2; the D call from TCRdb, TRBD1, cannot be confirmed without DNA. The CDR3 covers 15 residues. Germline CDR1 and CDR2: MNHEY and SVGEGT. The CDR3 sequence is CASTVERPGTGELFF.

The genes are TRBV5-1 and TRBJ2-2; the TCRdb D gene call, TRBD2, has no DNA to confirm it. Germline V CDR1 and CDR2: SGHRS, YFSETQ. The CDR3 spans 15 residues. The CDR3 spells CASSSTSANTGELFF.